The rows below give T cell receptor beta chains drawn from one sample of a study of Ad26.COV2.S vaccination and SARS-CoV-2 variants. The method was immunoSEQ multiplex PCR; TCRdb's version includes in-frame clones alone and lacks a portion of them. This table holds about 470,000 clones, 90% found once. This material consisted of peripheral blood, taken in a trial of Ad26.COV2.S vaccine versus placebo. These receptors came from a person between 18 and 60 years old who received the Ad26.COV2.S COVID-19 vaccine or a placebo. Each CDR3 is given with its conserved first and last residue. The D gene is left open where the match is weak. Size values are once, few and many counts, or a class for expanded clones, and some rows have none.

v_gene: TRBV18
j_gene: TRBJ2-7
d_gene: TRBD1
abundance: NA
CDR3aa: CASSPDRGTYEQYF
CDR3nt: TGTGCCAGCTCACCGGACAGGGGGACCTACGAGCAGTACTTC

v_gene: TRBV25-1
j_gene: TRBJ2-7
d_gene: TRBD1
abundance: NA
CDR3aa: CASSEIGDRSSYEQYF
CDR3nt: TGTGCCAGCAGTGAGATAGGGGACAGGTCCAGCTACGAGCAGTACTTC

v_gene: TRBV7-6
j_gene: TRBJ2-7
d_gene: NA
abundance: NA
CDR3aa: CASSRNPGSSYEQYF
CDR3nt: TGTGCCAGCAGCCGGAATCCCGGTAGCTCCTACGAGCAGTACTTC

v_gene: TRBV4-3
j_gene: TRBJ2-1
d_gene: TRBD2
abundance: NA
CDR3aa: CASSQGWRRREGDGEQFF
CDR3nt: TGCGCCAGCAGCCAAGGATGGCGGCGGCGGGAGGGGGACGGTGAGCAGTTCTTC

v_gene: TRBV7-9
j_gene: TRBJ2-3
d_gene: NA
abundance: NA
CDR3aa: CASSQDRSGDTQYF
CDR3nt: TGTGCCAGCAGCCAAGACCGGAGTGGAGATACGCAGTATTTT

v_gene: TRBV13
j_gene: TRBJ2-7
d_gene: NA
abundance: NA
CDR3aa: CASSLERVSYEQYF
CDR3nt: TGTGCCAGCAGCTTAGAGAGGGTATCCTACGAGCAGTACTTC

v_gene: TRBV18
j_gene: TRBJ1-1
d_gene: NA
abundance: NA
CDR3aa: CASSPSLDTEAFF
CDR3nt: TGTGCCAGCTCACCCTCCCTCGACACTGAAGCTTTCTTT

v_gene: TRBV7-9
j_gene: TRBJ1-2
d_gene: NA
abundance: NA
CDR3aa: CASSSKDNTF
CDR3nt: TGTGCCAGCAGCTCTAAGGACAACACCTTC

v_gene: TRBV10-3
j_gene: TRBJ2-7
d_gene: TRBD2
abundance: NA
CDR3aa: CATSHGSGSYEQYF
CDR3nt: TGTGCCACCTCCCATGGTAGCGGGAGCTACGAGCAGTACTTC

v_gene: TRBV12-3/TRBV12-4
j_gene: TRBJ1-1
d_gene: NA
abundance: once
CDR3aa: CASRRGTEAFF
CDR3nt: TGTGCCAGCAGACGAGGCACTGAAGCTTTCTTT

v_gene: TRBV5-1
j_gene: TRBJ2-3
d_gene: TRBD1
abundance: once
CDR3aa: CASKQGADTQYF
CDR3nt: TGCGCCAGCAAACAGGGGGCAGATACGCAGTATTTT

v_gene: TRBV7-2
j_gene: TRBJ1-6
d_gene: TRBD1
abundance: NA
CDR3aa: CASRRPGQGYNSPLHF
CDR3nt: TGTGCCAGCAGGCGTCCGGGACAGGGTTATAATTCACCCCTCCACTTT

v_gene: TRBV28
j_gene: TRBJ2-1
d_gene: TRBD1
abundance: NA
CDR3aa: CASRTATGTEANNEQFF
CDR3nt: TGTGCCAGCAGGACGGCAACCGGGACAGAGGCTAACAATGAGCAGTTCTTC

v_gene: TRBV5-5
j_gene: TRBJ1-1
d_gene: NA
abundance: NA
CDR3aa: CASGPPPGGTEAFF
CDR3nt: TGTGCCAGCGGCCCACCCCCCGGGGGCACTGAAGCTTTCTTT

v_gene: TRBV7-9
j_gene: TRBJ1-1
d_gene: NA
abundance: few
CDR3aa: CASSSRSTHIEAFF
CDR3nt: TGTGCCAGCAGCTCCCGCAGCACCCACATTGAAGCTTTCTTT

v_gene: TRBV4-3
j_gene: TRBJ1-1
d_gene: NA
abundance: NA
CDR3aa: CASSQEARGGTEAFF
CDR3nt: TGCGCCAGCAGCCAAGAGGCCAGGGGAGGCACTGAAGCTTTCTTT

v_gene: TRBV28
j_gene: TRBJ2-7
d_gene: NA
abundance: NA
CDR3aa: CASSLGQNYEQYF
CDR3nt: TGTGCCAGCAGTTTAGGACAGAACTACGAGCAGTACTTC

v_gene: TRBV29-1
j_gene: TRBJ2-7
d_gene: TRBD1
abundance: NA
CDR3aa: CSVGGDRGMQYF
CDR3nt: TGCAGCGTTGGTGGGGACAGGGGGATGCAGTACTTC

v_gene: TRBV10-3
j_gene: TRBJ2-7
d_gene: TRBD2
abundance: NA
CDR3aa: CAIGGSGGEQYF
CDR3nt: TGTGCCATCGGGGGTAGCGGGGGTGAGCAGTACTTC

v_gene: TRBV6-1
j_gene: TRBJ2-2
d_gene: TRBD1
abundance: NA
CDR3aa: CASSEVWTGTGELFF
CDR3nt: TGTGCCAGCAGTGAAGTCTGGACAGGGACCGGGGAGCTGTTTTTT

v_gene: TRBV28
j_gene: TRBJ2-2
d_gene: NA
abundance: once
CDR3aa: CASQGNTGELFF
CDR3nt: TGTGCCAGCCAAGGGAACACCGGGGAGCTGTTTTTT

v_gene: TRBV7-2
j_gene: TRBJ2-7
d_gene: NA
abundance: NA
CDR3aa: CASSLDGGPTEQYF
CDR3nt: TGTGCCAGCAGCTTAGACGGAGGGCCCACCGAGCAGTACTTC

v_gene: TRBV5-4
j_gene: TRBJ2-7
d_gene: TRBD2
abundance: NA
CDR3aa: CATSSGRLEQYF
CDR3nt: TGTGCCACCTCTAGCGGGAGGCTCGAGCAGTACTTC

v_gene: TRBV29-1
j_gene: TRBJ2-1
d_gene: NA
abundance: NA
CDR3aa: CSDRQGGVAEQFF
CDR3nt: TGCAGCGACCGTCAGGGGGGTGTGGCGGAGCAGTTCTTC

v_gene: TRBV5-1
j_gene: TRBJ1-1
d_gene: NA
abundance: NA
CDR3aa: CASNLDRNTEAFF
CDR3nt: TGCGCCAGCAACCTGGACCGAAACACTGAAGCTTTCTTT

v_gene: TRBV9
j_gene: TRBJ2-1
d_gene: TRBD2
abundance: NA
CDR3aa: CASSEEILAGAVNEQFF
CDR3nt: TGTGCCAGCAGCGAAGAGATACTAGCGGGAGCGGTAAATGAGCAGTTCTTC

v_gene: TRBV7-6
j_gene: TRBJ2-5
d_gene: TRBD2
abundance: NA
CDR3aa: CASSLPPRTSGKETQYF
CDR3nt: TGTGCCAGCAGCTTACCGCCTAGGACTAGCGGGAAAGAGACCCAGTACTTC

v_gene: TRBV2
j_gene: TRBJ2-1
d_gene: NA
abundance: NA
CDR3aa: CASSERGRDRGEQFF
CDR3nt: TGTGCCAGCAGTGAAAGGGGACGGGATCGAGGTGAGCAGTTCTTC

v_gene: TRBV6-5
j_gene: TRBJ1-5
d_gene: TRBD1
abundance: NA
CDR3aa: CASSSGTGGNQPQHF
CDR3nt: TGTGCCAGCAGTTCCGGGACAGGGGGCAATCAGCCCCAGCATTTT

v_gene: TRBV4-2
j_gene: TRBJ2-7
d_gene: TRBD2
abundance: NA
CDR3aa: CASRGVDEQYF
CDR3nt: TGTGCCTCACGGGGGGTGGACGAGCAGTACTTC

v_gene: TRBV7-2
j_gene: TRBJ2-2
d_gene: TRBD2
abundance: NA
CDR3aa: CASSRLAGVNTGELFF
CDR3nt: TGTGCCAGCAGCCGCCTAGCGGGGGTTAACACCGGGGAGCTGTTTTTT

v_gene: TRBV14
j_gene: TRBJ2-3
d_gene: TRBD1
abundance: NA
CDR3aa: CASSQGTGGGSTDTQYF
CDR3nt: TGTGCCAGCAGCCAAGGGACAGGGGGAGGCTCCACAGATACGCAGTATTTT